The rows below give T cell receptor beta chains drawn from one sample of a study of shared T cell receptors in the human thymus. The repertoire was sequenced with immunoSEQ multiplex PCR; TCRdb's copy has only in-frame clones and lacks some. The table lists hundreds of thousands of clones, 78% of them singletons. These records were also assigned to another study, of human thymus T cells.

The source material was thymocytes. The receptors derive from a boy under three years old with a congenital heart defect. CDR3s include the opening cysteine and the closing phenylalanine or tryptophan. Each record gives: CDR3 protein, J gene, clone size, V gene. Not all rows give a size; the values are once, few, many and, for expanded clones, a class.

CSAVSDRFTYEQYF TRBJ2-7 - TRBV29-1
CATSFRDTSSTDTQYF TRBJ2-3 - TRBV15
CSVVGAWGGNIQYF TRBJ2-4 few TRBV29-1
CASSLVPGWLPGELFF TRBJ2-2 - TRBV5-1
CASSPRTGGSYEQYF TRBJ2-7 - TRBV7-9
CASSTYLDSGRAYNEQFF TRBJ2-1 once TRBV19
CASSRRDRYEQYF TRBJ2-7 - TRBV5-4
CASSPSGRARETQYF TRBJ2-5 - TRBV7-8
CASSPSGPCRGRQEETQYF TRBJ2-5 - TRBV5-1
CASSRDRVSEQYF TRBJ2-7 - TRBV4-1
CASSVEASGRAAVSYEQYF TRBJ2-7 - TRBV9
CASSEGEGNTGELFF TRBJ2-2 - TRBV10-2
CASSLAGEKRYEQYF TRBJ2-7 - TRBV27
CASSPPGQLGGTGELFF TRBJ2-2 - TRBV18
CASSPKQREGYEQYF TRBJ2-7 - TRBV7-9
CASSLHGQRNQPQHF TRBJ1-5 - TRBV28
CASSYLAVSYNEQFF TRBJ2-1 - TRBV6-5
CASSLAGGWNQPQHF TRBJ1-5 - TRBV7-2
CASSSNPNSNRDSRYEQYF TRBJ2-7 - TRBV7-6
CASSLGSGNEQYF TRBJ2-7 few TRBV5-4
CASSLAGSSYNEQFF TRBJ2-1 - TRBV13
CASRRHDRGPYEQYF TRBJ2-7 once TRBV6-1
CASSIPASGSSSEQYF TRBJ2-7 - TRBV7-2
CASGQGLNEKLFF TRBJ1-4 - TRBV25-1
CASSPSGDEQFF TRBJ2-1 - TRBV18
CASREDQGLGEQFF TRBJ2-1 - TRBV2
CASSLSVGTSAYNEQFF TRBJ2-1 - TRBV11-3
CASSGIRRGKNQPQHF TRBJ1-5 - TRBV28
CASSLAGGRGYYGYTF TRBJ1-2 - TRBV5-1
CASSPTAARNTIYF TRBJ1-3 - TRBV9
CATSRDEEGQGGNQPQHF TRBJ1-5 few TRBV15
CASSTSGTSGKETQYF TRBJ2-5 few TRBV7-8
CASSLGATHYNEQFF TRBJ2-1 few TRBV7-8
CAWSVGTGGADNQPQHF TRBJ1-5 - TRBV30
CASSVDGSNQPQHF TRBJ1-5 - TRBV9
CASSSANPYEQYF TRBJ2-7 - TRBV28
CASSLAGETTEAFF TRBJ1-1 - TRBV5-1
CASSLVVRGNTDTQYF TRBJ2-3 - TRBV7-6
CASSQVTSGRASRINEQFF TRBJ2-1 - TRBV4-1
CASSLCVPPSYEQYF TRBJ2-7 - TRBV28